The 11 T cell receptor beta chains given below trace back to one sample, sequenced in a study of cytomegalovirus exposure and HLA in healthy donors. Amplification used 60 Vbeta primers and 13 Jbeta primers. Assay used: immunoSEQ multiplex PCR; TCRdb lists only in-frame clones, some missing. The sample totals about 76,000 clones. The sequencing input was PBMCs. The origin of the receptors is a woman in her forties in good health and CMV-seropositive.

CDR3 sequence (DNA): TGTGCCAGTGGGACAGGGAACACTGAAGCTTTCTTT. It yields the protein CASGTGNTEAFF. The genes are TRBV19 and TRBJ1-1; 8 bases fit TRBD1. V gave up 8 bases and J gave up 1 base; unmatched junction bases: 0. Germline values: CDR1 LNHDA, CDR2 SQIVND (reference sequence). This CDR3 spans 12 amino acids. The whole variable domain, filled in from reference TRBV19 and TRBJ1-1, reads DGGITQSPKYLFRKEGQNVTLSCEQNLNHDAMYWYRQDPGQGLRLIYYSQIVNDFQKGDIAEGYSVSREKKESFPLTVTSAQKNPTAFYLCASGTGNTEAFFGQGTRLTVV.

The rearrangement uses TRBV14 and TRBJ2-1, with 8 bases fitting TRBD2. Per germline, CDR1 SGHDN and CDR2 FVKESK. V was clipped by 1 base and J by 0 bases; unmatched bases: 11. CDR3 size: 19 residues. Written as DNA, the CDR3 is TGTGCCAGCAGCCAAGGGGTCCCCTTAGCGGGACTCTCCTACAATGAGCAGTTCTTC. Protein sequence: CASSQGVPLAGLSYNEQFF.

This chain joins TRBV6-1 and TRBJ2-7; D is possibly TRBD2 (5 bases). V lost 6 bases, J lost 0 bases, and 15 bases lay in between. Germline assignment: CDR1 MNHNS and CDR2 SASEGT. This CDR3 region has 15 residues. This CDR3 reads CASSRDTGSSYEQYF. Here the CDR3 DNA reads TGTGCCAGCAGCCGCGACACGGGGTCCTCCTACGAGCAGTACTTC.

The rearrangement uses TRBV18 and TRBJ2-1; D perhaps matches TRBD2 (5 bases). This CDR3 is built from 16 residues. V was shortened by 6 bases and J by 7 bases, with 22 bases between the two germline ends. CDR1 is KGHSH and CDR2 is LQKENI in the germline V gene. CDR3 protein: CASSPNGPSTGNEQFF. DNA of the CDR3: TGTGCCAGCTCGCCCAATGGACCTTCGACGGGGAATGAGCAGTTCTTC.

CDR3 DNA sequence: TGCGCCAGCAGCCAGGACACCTTGGGCAATCAGCCCCAGCATTTT. Translated, it gives CASSQDTLGNQPQHF. The chain carries TRBV4-1 and TRBJ1-5, with D perhaps matching TRBD1 (5 bases). Trimming cost V 3 bases and J 2 bases, with 11 bases left between them. The CDR3 is made up of 15 amino acids. Germline-derived CDR1 and CDR2 are MGHRA and YSYEKL.

The chain couples TRBV7-3 to TRBJ1-2; D is unresolved. V was cut by 5 bases and J by 1 base, with 8 bases left in between. The length of the CDR3 is 13 residues. Germline V gives CDR1 SGHTA, CDR2 FQGTGA. CDR3 in amino acids: CASSASDNYGYTF. CDR3 nucleotide sequence: TGTGCCAGCAGCGCCTCAGATAACTATGGCTACACCTTC.

The chain links TRBV7-3 to TRBJ1-6; TRBD1 matches 8 bases. The germline CDR1 and CDR2 sequences are SGHTA and FQGTGA. The CDR3 totals 12 residues. Germline trimming cut 9 bases from V and 7 bases from J; bases unmatched to any gene: 2. The CDR3 DNA follows: TGTGCCAGTCAGGGGGCAAATTCACCCCTCCACTTT. Translating it yields CASQGANSPLHF.

The CDR3 is CSARLGDYEQYF. CDR3 in DNA: TGCAGCGCCCGACTAGGGGACTACGAGCAGTACTTC. V gene TRBV29-1 combines with J gene TRBJ2-7; the D gene is possibly TRBD2 (6 bases). CDR3 size: 12 residues. Trimming stripped 7 bases from V and 3 bases from J, with 13 bases between. Germline lookup yields CDR1 SQVTM and CDR2 ANQGSEA.

CDR3 sequence (DNA): TGTGCCAGCAGTGAAGCGACGGGAAGCCTTGGAAACACCATATATTTT. It encodes CASSEATGSLGNTIYF. This chain uses TRBV2 with TRBJ1-3; D is uncertain. V lost 0 bases to trimming and J lost 3 bases, with 12 bases between them. The CDR3 runs 16 residues. Germline V lookup: CDR1 SNHLY, CDR2 FYNNEI.

The rearrangement links TRBV7-9 to TRBJ1-4; a weak D match, TRBD1 (5 bases). The germline V gene encodes CDR1 SEHNR and CDR2 FQNEAQ (reference sequence). The CDR3 is 14 amino acids. Trimming shortened V by 5 bases and J by 5 bases, and 12 bases separated the two germline ends. The CDR3 is CASSHTGGNEKLFF. CDR3 nucleotides: TGTGCCAGCAGCCATACTGGGGGGAATGAAAAACTGTTTTTT.

V and J are TRBV19 and TRBJ1-2; D ambiguous. Trimming took off 10 bases at V and 2 bases at J, with 11 bases between the two ends. CDR1 LNHDA and CDR2 SQIVND come from the germline V gene (reference sequence). The CDR3 contains 12 residues. CDR3 sequence: CATRRLNYGYTF. In DNA form, the CDR3 reads TGTGCCACCCGCAGGCTAAACTATGGCTACACCTTC.